This T cell receptor (beta chain) was recorded in a study of T-cell reconstitution after alpha-beta-depleted transplantation in children (TCRdb year 2016). Study-wide context: T-cell immune reconstitution after TCRalphabeta/CD19-depleted allogeneic hematopoietic cell transplantation in children was quantitatively tracked in the study by means of TCR repertoire profiling.

Comments on this clonotype: This receptor's antigen is unknown. One base away there is no much larger clone; base qualities are not given.

Explained via the paper, the treatment or condition label denotes: allogeneic hematopoietic cell transplantation with graft depleted of TCRalphabeta T cells and CD19 B cells. Transplant recipients were children who received TCRalphabeta/CD19-depleted allogeneic hematopoietic cell grafts. The paper's findings and limits, for the study overall: The apparently early alphabetaT-cell count recovery about two months after transplant was reportedly dependent on only several hundred rapidly expanded clones derived from non-depleted graft cells. In some patients, high TCRbeta diversity at day 60 was attributed to recipient T cells and intrathymic progenitors that had survived conditioning. Over the following months the frequencies of hyperexpanded clones went down, and after one year T-cell counts and TCRbeta diversity were mostly credited to newly produced T cells.

Preparation of the library involved PCR. The instrument was an Illumina HiSeq 2500. TCR library preparation used molecular barcoding, with unique molecular identifiers applied to normalize quantification of the TCRbeta repertoire. TCRdb took the public reads, trimmed them with fastp at Q25, ran MiXCR for clone calling and kept in-frame beta chains. A single entry per CDR3 protein holds the most common genes and DNA from its merged rows. A total of some 200,000 distinct CDR3 sequences appear in this sample, about 8.4% of them only once. The top ten clones comprise 35% to 40% of the sample. The junction carries 14 bases between V and J, which are trimmed by 2 bases and 7 bases respectively. Reading from cysteine to phenylalanine, the CDR3 counts 14 amino acids. The CDR3 DNA has 42 bases and is translated from base 1.

The sample in question was PBMCs, mostly from graft donor cells, obtained 360 days after TCRalphabeta/CD19-depleted stem cell transplant. The sequence came from a male patient between 2 and 10 years old who had a stem cell transplant for acute myeloid leukemia, so the T cells may come from the graft donor. The V and J genes are TRBV12-3 or TRBV12-4 and TRBJ1-1; the D gene is perhaps TRBD1, from 6 matching bases. The CDR3 is CASSLLGQSSEAFF. The base sequence is TGTGCCAGCAGTTTACTTGGACAGTCGAGTGAAGCTTTCTTT.